The 11 T cell receptor beta chains below all came from one sample that was sequenced in a study of shared clonotypes between healthy human individuals. TCRdb's table, derived via immunoSEQ multiplex PCR, lists solely in-frame clones and lacks some. The sample includes over 2,000,000 clones, around 93% of them seen just once. Terminally differentiated effector memory CD45RA+ cells were excluded by CCR7 positive selection of CD45RO-negative cells. Sequencing used naive CD8+ T cells from PBMCs. The receptors derive from a man between 18 and 29 years old in good health. Some clones in this sample may be carry-over from other donors' samples.

Regarding this clone: The sample has other DNA sequences that encode this CDR3 too. CDR3: CASSLGLAGHNEQFF. In nucleotides, the CDR3 is TGTGCCAGCAGCCTTGGGCTAGCGGGACACAATGAGCAGTTCTTC. The V call is TRBV5-6, the J call TRBJ2-1; 9 nucleotides match TRBD2. Germline V gene lookup returns CDR1 SGHDT and CDR2 YYEEEE. This CDR3 is 15 amino acids long. Trimming removed 4 bases from V and 5 bases from J; junction bases left unmatched: 7.

Written as DNA, the CDR3 is TGTGCCAGCAGTTACAGTACAGCAACTAATGAAAAACTGTTTTTT. Amino acids: CASSYSTATNEKLFF. V and J are TRBV6-7 and TRBJ1-4; D not certain. TRBV6-7 is treated as an ORF (open reading frame) with a function not yet certain. Trimming pared 2 bases from V and 0 bases from J, leaving 7 bases between. This CDR3 comprises 15 residues.

V is TRBV28 and J is TRBJ1-2; weak D call: TRBD1 (6 bases). Trimming shortened V by 6 bases and J by 7 bases, and 15 bases separated the two germline ends. The CDR3 covers 13 residues. Germline CDR1 and CDR2: MDHEN and SYDVKM. The CDR3 is CASSVPGGLGYTF. Written as DNA, the CDR3 is TGTGCCAGCAGCGTGCCCGGGGGCCTTGGCTACACCTTC.

This chain's CDR3 is CATSRDVQQETQYF. In nucleotides, the CDR3 is TGTGCCACCAGCAGAGATGTACAGCAAGAGACCCAGTACTTC. V gene TRBV15 combines with J gene TRBJ2-5; no reliable D call. Germline CDR1 is LNHNV and CDR2 is YYDKDF (reference sequence). This CDR3 is built from 14 residues. V lost 0 bases, J lost 2 bases, and 7 bases lay in between.

This chain joins TRBV7-2 and TRBJ2-7; D unclear. CDR3 length equals 13 residues. The V end lost 5 bases, the J end lost 3 bases, and 11 bases lay between the germline ends. Germline V gene data show CDR1 as SGHTA and CDR2 as FQGNSA. The CDR3 DNA reads TGTGCCAGCAGCACCCTGGCACTCTACGAGCAGTACTTC. Protein: CASSTLALYEQYF.

The chain is built from TRBV27 and TRBJ2-1, with D uncertain. V dropped 5 bases and J dropped 4 bases, with 24 bases sitting between them. Germline CDR1 and CDR2: MNHEY and SMNVEV (reference sequence). CDR3 size: 18 residues. As DNA, the CDR3 is TGTGCCAGCAGTGTTGAACGTTTTGGCAGCCAGATATACAATGAGCAGTTCTTC. Amino acids: CASSVERFGSQIYNEQFF.

This chain connects TRBV7-8 to TRBJ1-5; D gene unclear. Per the germline V gene, CDR1 is SGHVS and CDR2 is FQNEAQ. Trimming took 1 base from V and 0 from J, leaving 7 bases between them. The length of the CDR3 is 15 residues. CDR3 nucleotides: TGTGCCAGCAGCTTAGTCGCAGATAGCAATCAGCCCCAGCATTTT. This encodes CASSLVADSNQPQHF.

This chain joins TRBV28 and TRBJ2-3; 9 bases align to TRBD1. The CDR3 spans 15 residues. The trim removed 6 bases at V and 3 bases at J, leaving 7 bases unmatched. Germline lookup yields CDR1 MDHEN and CDR2 SYDVKM. CDR3 region: CASSPGTGTTDTQYF. In nucleotides, the CDR3 is TGTGCCAGCAGCCCAGGGACAGGGACAACAGATACGCAGTATTTT. Combining the CDR3 with reference TRBV28 and TRBJ2-3 gives the whole variable domain DVKVTQSSRYLVKRTGEKVFLECVQDMDHENMFWYRQDPGLGLRLIYFSYDVKMKEKGDIPEGYSVSREKKERFSLILESASTNQTSMYLCASSPGTGTTDTQYFGPGTRLTVL.

The chain is built from TRBV28 and TRBJ2-7, with a tentative D call TRBD1 (5 bases). V was cut by 6 bases and J by 3 bases, with 12 bases left in between. The CDR3 is 13 amino acids. Germline CDR1 and CDR2: MDHEN and SYDVKM. The CDR3 DNA sequence: TGTGCCAGCAGCAGGGCCAATAACTACGAGCAGTACTTC. This gives the protein CASSRANNYEQYF.

This chain uses TRBV2 with TRBJ2-7, with D perhaps TRBD1 (6 bases). Trimming left V 8 bases short and J 2 bases short, with 16 bases between. CDR3 length equals 14 residues. The germline V gene has CDR1 SNHLY and CDR2 FYNNEI. CDR3 nucleotides: TGTGCCAGCCTAGGCCAGACAGGACCCTACGAGCAGTACTTC. Its translation is CASLGQTGPYEQYF.

This chain uses TRBV27 with TRBJ2-7; no reliable D call. This CDR3 has 14 amino acids. The germline CDR1 and CDR2 sequences are MNHEY and SMNVEV (reference sequence). The V end was cut by 5 bases, the J end by 2 bases, with 13 bases between. The CDR3 reads CASSGRLQTYEQYF. The CDR3 nucleotides are TGTGCCAGCAGTGGCAGATTACAAACCTACGAGCAGTACTTC.